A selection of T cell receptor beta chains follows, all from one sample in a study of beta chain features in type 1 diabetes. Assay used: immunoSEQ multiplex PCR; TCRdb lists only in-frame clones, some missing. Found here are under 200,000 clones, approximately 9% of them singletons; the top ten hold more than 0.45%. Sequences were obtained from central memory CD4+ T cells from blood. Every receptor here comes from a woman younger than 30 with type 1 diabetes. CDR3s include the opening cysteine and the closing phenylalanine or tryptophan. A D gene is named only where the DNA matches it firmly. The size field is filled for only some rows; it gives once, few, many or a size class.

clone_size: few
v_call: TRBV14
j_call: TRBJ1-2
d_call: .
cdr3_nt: TGTGCCAGCAGCCAAGGTCGGGGGAGGGATGGCTACACCTTC
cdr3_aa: CASSQGRGRDGYTF

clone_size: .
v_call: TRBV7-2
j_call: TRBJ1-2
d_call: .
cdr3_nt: TGTGCCAGCAGCTTAGTAAAGGGGGTAAACTATGGCTACACCTTC
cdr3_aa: CASSLVKGVNYGYTF

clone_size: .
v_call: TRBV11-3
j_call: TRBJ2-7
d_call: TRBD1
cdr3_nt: TGTGCCAGCAGCTTAGATGACAGGGGTAGCTACGAGCAGTACTTC
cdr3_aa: CASSLDDRGSYEQYF

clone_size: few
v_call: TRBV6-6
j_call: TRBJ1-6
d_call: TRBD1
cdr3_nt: TGTGCCAGCAGTTTCCTCCAGACAGGGGGTAATTCACCCCTCCACTTT
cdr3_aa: CASSFLQTGGNSPLHF

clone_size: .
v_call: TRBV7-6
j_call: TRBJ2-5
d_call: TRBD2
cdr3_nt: TGTGCCAGCAGCCCCCTCCGGCTAGCGGGAGAGACCCAGTACTTC
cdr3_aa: CASSPLRLAGETQYF

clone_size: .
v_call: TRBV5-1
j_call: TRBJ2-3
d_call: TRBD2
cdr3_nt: TGCGCCAGCAGCTTGGCGACTAGCGGGAAACAGACAGATACGCAGTATTTT
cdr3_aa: CASSLATSGKQTDTQYF

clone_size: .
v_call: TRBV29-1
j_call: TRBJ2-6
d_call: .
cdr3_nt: TGCAGCGTTGCCCGGGACACCGACTCTGGGGCCAACGTCCTGACTTTC
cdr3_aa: CSVARDTDSGANVLTF

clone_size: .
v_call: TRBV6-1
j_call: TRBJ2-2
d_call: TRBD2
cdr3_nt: TGTGCCAGCAGGCCTAGCGGGGCGAACACCGGGGAGCTGTTTTTT
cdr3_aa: CASRPSGANTGELFF

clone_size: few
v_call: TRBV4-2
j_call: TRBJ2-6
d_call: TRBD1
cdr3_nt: TGTGCCAGCAGCCAAGACCCGGGACAGGGACTCTCTGGGGCCAACGTCCTGACTTTC
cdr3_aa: CASSQDPGQGLSGANVLTF

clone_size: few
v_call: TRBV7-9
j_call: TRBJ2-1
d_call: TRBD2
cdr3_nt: TGTGCCAGCAGCCCGAGGGGGGTAGCGGGGGCCCGGGGGTTCTTC
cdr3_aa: CASSPRGVAGARGFF

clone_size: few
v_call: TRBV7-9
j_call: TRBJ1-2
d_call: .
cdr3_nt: TGTGCCAGCAGCTTGGCAGGGGCCCATAACTATGGCTACACCTTC
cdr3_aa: CASSLAGAHNYGYTF

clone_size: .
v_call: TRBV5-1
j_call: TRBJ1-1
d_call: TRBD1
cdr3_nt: TGCGCCAGCACCGTAATCGAAACCGGGACAGGGCCGAACACTGAAGCTTTCTTT
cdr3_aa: CASTVIETGTGPNTEAFF

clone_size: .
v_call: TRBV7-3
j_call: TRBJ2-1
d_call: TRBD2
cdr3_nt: TGTGCCAGCAGCCTAACGGCCGGGACTAGCAACAATGAGCAGTTCTTC
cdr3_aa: CASSLTAGTSNNEQFF

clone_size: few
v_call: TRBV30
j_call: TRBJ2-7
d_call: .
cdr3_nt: TGTGCCTGGACCCGGGGTTCCTACGAGCAGTACTTC
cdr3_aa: CAWTRGSYEQYF

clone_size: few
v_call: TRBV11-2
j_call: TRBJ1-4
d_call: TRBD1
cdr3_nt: TGTGCCAGCAGCTCCACCGGGACAGGGAGTGAAAAACTGTTTTTT
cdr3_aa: CASSSTGTGSEKLFF

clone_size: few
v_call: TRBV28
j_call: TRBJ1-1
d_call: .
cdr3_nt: TGTGCCAGCCCTGGGAGGGGACGAGCTTTCTTT
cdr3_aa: CASPGRGRAFF

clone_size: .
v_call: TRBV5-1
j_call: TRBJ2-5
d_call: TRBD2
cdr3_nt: TGCGCCAGCAGCTTGACCGGGACTAGCGTTTCAGAGACCCAGTACTTC
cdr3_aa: CASSLTGTSVSETQYF

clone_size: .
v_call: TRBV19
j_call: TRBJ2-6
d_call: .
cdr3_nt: TGTGCCAGTAGTATGGTGGCAAGTGGGGCCAACGTCCTGACTTTC
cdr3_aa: CASSMVASGANVLTF

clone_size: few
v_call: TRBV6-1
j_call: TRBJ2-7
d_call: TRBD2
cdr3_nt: TGTGCCAGCAGCACCGGGACTAAGACCTACGAGCAGTACTTC
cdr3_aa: CASSTGTKTYEQYF

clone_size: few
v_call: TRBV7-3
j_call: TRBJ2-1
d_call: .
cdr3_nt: TGTGCCAGCAGCTTAGATAGCGGTTACTCCTACAATGAGCAGTTCTTC
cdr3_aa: CASSLDSGYSYNEQFF

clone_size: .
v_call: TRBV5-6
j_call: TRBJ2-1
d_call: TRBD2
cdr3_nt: TGTGCCAGCAGCTTCCGGGAGGGACAAAATGAGCAGTTCTTC
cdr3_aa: CASSFREGQNEQFF

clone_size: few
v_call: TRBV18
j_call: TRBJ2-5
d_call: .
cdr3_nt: TGTGCCAGCTCACCATTCTCGCGCGGGCAAGAGACCCAGTACTTC
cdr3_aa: CASSPFSRGQETQYF

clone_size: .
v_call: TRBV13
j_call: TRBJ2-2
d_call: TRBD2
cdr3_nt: TGTGCCAGCAGTCGACTAGCGGGAGGAACCGGGGAGCTGTTTTTT
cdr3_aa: CASSRLAGGTGELFF

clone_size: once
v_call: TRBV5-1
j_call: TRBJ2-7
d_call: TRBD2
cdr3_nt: TGCGCCAGCCGGGCCGGGACTAGCTCCTACGAGCAGTACTTC
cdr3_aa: CASRAGTSSYEQYF

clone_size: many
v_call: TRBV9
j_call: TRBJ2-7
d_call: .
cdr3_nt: TGTGCCAGCAGCGCGTCGGAGGGGGGGCCCTACGAGCAGTACTTC
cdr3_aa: CASSASEGGPYEQYF

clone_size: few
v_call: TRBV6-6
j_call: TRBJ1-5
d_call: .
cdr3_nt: TGTGCCAGCAGCCGGACAGAGTATAGCAATCAGCCCCAGCATTTT
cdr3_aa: CASSRTEYSNQPQHF

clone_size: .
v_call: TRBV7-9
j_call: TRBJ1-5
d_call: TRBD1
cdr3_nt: TGTGCCAGCAGCCCCACAGGGGATCAGCCCCAGCATTTT
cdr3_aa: CASSPTGDQPQHF

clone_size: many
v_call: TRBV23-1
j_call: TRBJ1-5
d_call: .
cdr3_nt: TGCGCCAGCAGTCAGTCACAGGGTAGCAATCAGCCCCAGCATTTT
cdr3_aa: CASSQSQGSNQPQHF